The following is a T cell receptor beta chain sequence with its context. Clones were read by immunoSEQ multiplex PCR, and TCRdb kept only the in-frame ones, dropping some. The table shows about 84,000 clones, with roughly 98% occurring only once. Germline trimming cut 4 bases from V and 1 base from J; bases unmatched to any gene: 10. The germline V gene has CDR1 SGHRS and CDR2 YFSETQ. The CDR3 covers 16 residues. The sample originates from a study of technical replicates of blood from several donors. Sequencing was done on a sample of T cells isolated from PBMCs. The rearrangement links TRBV5-1 to TRBJ2-5; 7 nucleotides align to TRBD1. The clonotype comes from a human donor in good health. Here the CDR3 DNA reads TGCGCCAGCAGCGCGTGGGACAGTCTCCTCCAAGAGACCCAGTACTTC. It is translated as CASSAWDSLLQETQYF. The full variable domain, its missing parts supplied by reference TRBV5-1 and TRBJ2-5, is KAGVTQTPRYLIKTRGQQVTLSCSPISGHRSVSWYQQTPGQGLQFLFEYFSETQRNKGNFPGRFSGRQFSNSRSEMNVSTLELGDSALYLCASSAWDSLLQETQYFGPGTRLLVL.